This TCR beta chain emerged from a study of blood T cell repertoires in COVID-19. Study details: Samples of COVID-19 (acute and convalescent) were obtained from the United States, Italy and Spain. PBMCs, B-cell-depleted T cells, or T cells were the source of the cDNA or gDNA that made up the material.

Participants reported their clinical history, and cohort assignment relied on those reports. Sequenced by immunoSEQ multiplex PCR; TCRdb stores in-frame clones only, minus some. The table lists some 140,000 clones, approximately 88% of them singletons. CDR1 and CDR2 from the germline V gene are KGHDR and SFDVKD. The V end was cut by 7 bases, the J end by 2 bases, with 14 bases between. The CDR3 spans 14 residues. The specimen sequenced was PBMCs or T cells enriched from blood (not recorded which). The rearrangement links TRBV24-1 to TRBJ2-7, with TRBD2 as a possible D gene (6 bases). This sequence was found in a man in his forties with acute COVID-19. The CDR3 DNA reads as TGTGCCACCAGGGGGGGAGTTGCGCCCTACGAGCAGTACTTC. Translated, it gives CATRGGVAPYEQYF.